Following are 16 T cell receptor beta chains from one sample sequenced in a study of breast tumors, draining lymph nodes, adjacent tissues. TCRdb analysed the multiplex PCR reads with MiXCR anew, one entry per CDR3 protein. The sample includes about 180,000 distinct CDR3 sequences, 33% of them seen just once. Breast cancer patients provided tissue from their axillary draining lymph nodes. The source material was axillary lymph node tissue. These receptors all come from a female donor with breast cancer. Some clones in this sample may be carry-over from other donors' samples.

This clonotype came up once. Germline is not matched at one junction end, which may reflect a read error. CDR3 amino acids: CASTLGRTQETQHF. CDR3 bases: TGTGCCAGCACCTTAGGGCGTACACAAGAGACCCAGCATTTT. The chain employs TRBV7-3 and TRBJ1-5, with D unresolved. The CDR3 totals 14 residues. Germline CDR1 reads SGHTA; CDR2 reads FQGTGA.

Many counts were recorded for this clonotype. The rearrangement links TRBV24-1 to TRBJ2-3; 8 bases align to TRBD2. Germline lookup yields CDR1 KGHDR and CDR2 SFDVKD. With 3 bases clipped from V and 2 bases from J, the junction kept 3 bases outside the gene matches. The CDR3 length is 15 residues. The DNA of the CDR3 is TGTGCCACCAGTGATCCTAGCGGGCCCACAGATACGCAGTATTTT. Protein sequence: CATSDPSGPTDTQYF.

At least ten counts were recorded for this clonotype. The V and J genes are TRBV7-8 and TRBJ1-2; 7 nucleotides match TRBD1. With V trimmed by 0 bases and J by 8 bases, 6 bases remained unmatched. Germline V gene sequence: CDR1 SGHVS, CDR2 FQNEAQ. The CDR3 has 14 residues. This CDR3 reads CASSLAGQAGGYTF. The CDR3 DNA reads as TGTGCCAGCAGCTTAGCTGGACAGGCCGGGGGCTACACCTTC.

This clonotype has ten or more counts. The rearrangement links TRBV6-1 to TRBJ1-5; no reliable D call. Trimming took 7 bases from V and 0 from J, leaving 10 bases between them. Looked up from germline, CDR1 is MNHNS and CDR2 is SASEGT. The CDR3 is 14 residues long. The CDR3, as DNA: TGTGCCAGCACTGGACCCTATAGCAATCAGCCCCAGCATTTT. Translating gives CASTGPYSNQPQHF.

In the case of this clonotype: One base away lies a much larger clone, so this may be a sequencing read error. This CDR3 reads CASSLVWLAGGSSQQFF. In DNA form, the CDR3 reads TGTGCCAGCAGCTTAGTATGGCTAGCGGGAGGTTCTAGTCAGCAGTTCTTC. The rearrangement links TRBV7-2 to TRBJ2-1, with 11 bases identical to TRBD2. Germline V gene sequence: CDR1 SGHTA, CDR2 FQGNSA. The CDR3 sequence is 17 residues long. Trimming took 1 base from V and 11 from J; bases not matched to a gene: 13. Full variable domain (outside the CDR3, taken from reference TRBV7-2 and TRBJ2-1): GAGVSQSPSNKVTEKGKDVELRCDPISGHTALYWYRQSLGQGLEFLIYFQGNSAPDKSGLPSDRFSAERTGGSVSTLTIQRTQQEDSAVYLCASSLVWLAGGSSQQFFGPGTRLTVL.

The table lists this clonotype with many counts. This chain connects TRBV12-3 or TRBV12-4 to TRBJ2-1; 11 nucleotides line up with TRBD2. V shed 2 bases, J shed 15 bases, and the junction held 9 bases outside the gene matches. CDR3 size: 14 residues. CDR3 bases: TGTGCCAGCAGTTTAAGGCTAGCGGGAGGATTCCTGTTCTTC. It codes for CASSLRLAGGFLFF.

This clonotype has at least ten counts. The CDR3: CASSPQSGLAGGYGNEQFF. The CDR3 DNA sequence: TGTGCCAGTAGTCCCCAGTCGGGACTAGCGGGAGGGTACGGCAATGAGCAGTTCTTC. The rearrangement links TRBV19 to TRBJ2-1, with TRBD2 matching 16 bases. This CDR3 spans 19 amino acids. V lost 5 bases and J lost 6; bases outside the gene matches: 13. Germline V gene lookup returns CDR1 LNHDA and CDR2 SQIVND (reference sequence). Full variable domain (remainder filled in from reference TRBV19 and TRBJ2-1): DGGITQSPKYLFRKEGQNVTLSCEQNLNHDAMYWYRQDPGQGLRLIYYSQIVNDFQKGDIAEGYSVSREKKESFPLTVTSAQKNPTAFYLCASSPQSGLAGGYGNEQFFGPGTRLTVL.

This clonotype occurred many times. V and J are TRBV19 and TRBJ1-5; D ambiguous. With 4 bases removed from V and 7 bases from J, the gap between germline ends came to 11 bases. CDR1 is LNHDA and CDR2 is SQIVND in the germline V gene (reference sequence). The length of the CDR3 is 13 residues. The CDR3 sequence: CASSTRIGQPQHF. The CDR3 nucleotides are TGTGCCAGTAGTACACGGATCGGACAGCCCCAGCATTTT.

This clonotype was recorded once. Since no conserved phenylalanine or tryptophan closes the CDR3, a read error is the likely cause. The DNA is omitted, as the CDR3 cannot be located on it reliably, and the CDR3 follows TCRdb's listing. V and J are TRBV20-1 and TRBJ1-4. Both ends counted, the CDR3 spans 9 residues. In germline, CDR1 is DFQATT, CDR2 SNEGSKA (reference sequence). The CDR3 region is CSARELAGA.

About this clonotype: A read error may account for a junction end that differs from germline. This chain uses TRBV11-2 with TRBJ1-5, with D possibly being TRBD1 (5 bases). The CDR3 extends over 15 amino acids. Germline assignment: CDR1 SGHAT and CDR2 FQNNGV. The CDR3 coding sequence is TGTGCCACCAGCAGTAGCACAGGTGGCAATCAGCCCCAGCATTTT. Amino acids: CATSSSTGGNQPQHF.

This chain joins TRBV9 and TRBJ1-2, with TRBD1 identical over 7 bases. Germline values: CDR1 SGDLS, CDR2 YYNGEE. With V trimmed by 3 bases and J by 2 bases, 13 bases remained unmatched. The length of the CDR3 is 17 residues. CDR3 sequence reads: CASSGIATSDRNYGYTF. The CDR3 DNA reads as TGTGCCAGCAGCGGTATCGCGACCTCGGACAGGAACTATGGCTACACCTTC. The full variable domain, completed using reference TRBV9 and TRBJ1-2, is DSGVTQTPKHLITATGQRVTLRCSPRSGDLSVYWYQQSLDQGLQFLIQYYNGEERAKGNILERFSAQQFPDLHSELNLSSLELGDSALYFCASSGIATSDRNYGYTFGSGTRLTVV.

Many counts were recorded for this clonotype. The chain recombines TRBV14 with TRBJ2-7; D possibly uses TRBD1 or TRBD2 (5 bases each). V lost 5 bases to trimming and J lost 1 base, with 15 bases between them. Germline V gene lookup returns CDR1 SGHDN and CDR2 FVKESK. This CDR3 has 15 amino acids. CDR3 residues: CASSGVGVFSYEQYF. The CDR3 DNA sequence: TGTGCCAGCAGCGGGGTGGGGGTCTTTTCCTACGAGCAGTACTTC.

The chain joins TRBV6-5 to TRBJ2-2, with 9 bases lining up with TRBD1. The CDR3 spans 17 residues. Germline lookup yields CDR1 MNHEY and CDR2 SVGAGI. With 5 bases clipped from V and 6 bases from J, the junction kept 13 bases outside the gene matches. CDR3 DNA: TGTGCCAGCAGTCATTCCGGGACAGGGCTTTTAGCCGGGGAGCTGTTTTTT. This sequence encodes CASSHSGTGLLAGELFF.

The gene calls are TRBV9 and TRBJ1-4, with D possibly TRBD1 on 5 matching bases. Germline-derived CDR1 and CDR2 are SGDLS and YYNGEE. CDR3 length: 16 amino acids. Trimming shortened V by 3 bases and J by 5 bases, and 17 bases separated the two germline ends. CDR3 in DNA: TGTGCCAGCAGCGCCGGGACGAGCTCCTACAATGAAAAACTGTTTTTT. It encodes CASSAGTSSYNEKLFF.

Many counts were recorded for this clonotype. The chain couples TRBV20-1 to TRBJ2-5; 7 nucleotides agree with TRBD1. The CDR3 is 15 residues long. Per germline, CDR1 DFQATT and CDR2 SNEGSKA (reference sequence). V dropped 0 bases and J dropped 5; count of bases not matched to a gene: 9. The CDR3 DNA reads as TGCAGTGCTAGAGATATAGACAGGGTGGATGAGACCCAGTACTTC. Its protein is CSARDIDRVDETQYF.

The V call is TRBV29-1, the J call TRBJ2-7; TRBD2 aligns across 11 bases. CDR3 length: 13 amino acids. Germline values: CDR1 SQVTM, CDR2 ANQGSEA. The ends lost 8 bases at V and 1 base at J; junction bases unmatched: 4. CDR3 coding DNA: TGCAGCAGTTTAGCGGGAGGGTCCTACGAGCAGTACTTC. This gives the protein CSSLAGGSYEQYF.